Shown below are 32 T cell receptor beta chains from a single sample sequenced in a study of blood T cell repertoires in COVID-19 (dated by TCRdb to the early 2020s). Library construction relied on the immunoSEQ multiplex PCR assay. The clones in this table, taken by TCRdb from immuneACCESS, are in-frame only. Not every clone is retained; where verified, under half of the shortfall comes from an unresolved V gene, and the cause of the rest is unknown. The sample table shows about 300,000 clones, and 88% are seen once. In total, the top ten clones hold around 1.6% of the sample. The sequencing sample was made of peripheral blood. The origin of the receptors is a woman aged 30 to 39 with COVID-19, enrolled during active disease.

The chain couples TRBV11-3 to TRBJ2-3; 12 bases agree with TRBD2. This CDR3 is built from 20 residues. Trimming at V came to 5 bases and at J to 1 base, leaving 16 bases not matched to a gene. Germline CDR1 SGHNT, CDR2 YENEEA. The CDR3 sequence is CASSPRGSLAGGHRTDTQYF. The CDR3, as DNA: TGTGCCAGCAGCCCTAGGGGGTCACTAGCGGGGGGCCATCGCACAGATACGCAGTATTTT.

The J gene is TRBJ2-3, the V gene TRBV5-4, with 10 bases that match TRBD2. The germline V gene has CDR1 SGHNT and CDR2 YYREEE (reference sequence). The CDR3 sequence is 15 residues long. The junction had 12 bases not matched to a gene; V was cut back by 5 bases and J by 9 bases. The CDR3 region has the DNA TGTGCCAGCAGTTTAGCGGGGGGCCAACGCCGGACGCAGTATTTT. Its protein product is CASSLAGGQRRTQYF.

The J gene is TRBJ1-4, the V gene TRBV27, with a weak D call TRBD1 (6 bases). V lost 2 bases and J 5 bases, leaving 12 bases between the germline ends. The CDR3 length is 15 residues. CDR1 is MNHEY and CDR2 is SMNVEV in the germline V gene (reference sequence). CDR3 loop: CASSLTGSWNEKLFF. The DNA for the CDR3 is TGTGCCAGCAGTTTAACAGGGTCTTGGAATGAAAAACTGTTTTTT.

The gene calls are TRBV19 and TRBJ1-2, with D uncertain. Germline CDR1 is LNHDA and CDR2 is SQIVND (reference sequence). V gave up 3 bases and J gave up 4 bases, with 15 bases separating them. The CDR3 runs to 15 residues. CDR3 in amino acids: CASSIGGRTFYGYTF. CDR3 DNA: TGTGCCAGTAGTATCGGAGGCCGAACCTTCTATGGCTACACCTTC.

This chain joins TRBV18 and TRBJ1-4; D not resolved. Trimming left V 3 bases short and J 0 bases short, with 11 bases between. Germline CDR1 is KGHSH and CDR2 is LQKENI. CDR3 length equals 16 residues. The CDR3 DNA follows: TGTGCCAGCTCACCTAGTTCCCAGGCAACTAATGAAAAACTGTTTTTT. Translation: CASSPSSQATNEKLFF.

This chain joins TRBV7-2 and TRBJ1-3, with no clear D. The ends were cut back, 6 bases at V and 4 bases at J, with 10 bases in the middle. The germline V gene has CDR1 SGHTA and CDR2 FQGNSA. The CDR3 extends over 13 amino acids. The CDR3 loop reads CASREVAGNTIYF. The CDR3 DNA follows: TGTGCCAGCAGGGAGGTAGCCGGAAACACCATATATTTT.

The CDR3 sequence is CASSLRRTNEKLFF. CDR3 nucleotide sequence: TGTGCCAGCAGCCTAAGGCGGACTAATGAAAAACTGTTTTTT. The chain has TRBV11-2 and TRBJ1-4; no firm D call. V was shortened by 5 bases and J by 2 bases, with 9 bases between the two germline ends. CDR1 and CDR2 (germline): SGHAT, FQNNGV. This CDR3 region has 14 residues.

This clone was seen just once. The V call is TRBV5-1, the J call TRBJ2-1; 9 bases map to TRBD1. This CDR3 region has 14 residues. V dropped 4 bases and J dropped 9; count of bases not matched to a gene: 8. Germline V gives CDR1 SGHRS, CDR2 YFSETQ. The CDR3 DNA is TGCGCCAGCAGCCCAGGGACAGGGTCTGGTGAGCAGTTCTTC. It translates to CASSPGTGSGEQFF.

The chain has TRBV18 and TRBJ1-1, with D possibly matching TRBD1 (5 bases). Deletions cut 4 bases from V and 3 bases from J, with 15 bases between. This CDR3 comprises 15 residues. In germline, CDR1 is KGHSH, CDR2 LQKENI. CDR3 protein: CASSRGIQRDTEAFF. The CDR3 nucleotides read TGTGCCAGCTCACGGGGCATCCAAAGGGACACTGAAGCTTTCTTT.

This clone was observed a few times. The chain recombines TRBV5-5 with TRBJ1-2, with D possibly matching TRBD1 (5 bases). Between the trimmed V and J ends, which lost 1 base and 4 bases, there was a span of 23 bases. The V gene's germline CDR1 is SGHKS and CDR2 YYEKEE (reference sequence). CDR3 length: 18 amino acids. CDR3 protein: CASSLRSGTGSIGYGYTF. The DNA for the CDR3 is TGTGCCAGCAGCTTGCGTTCCGGGACTGGGTCTATCGGCTATGGCTACACCTTC.

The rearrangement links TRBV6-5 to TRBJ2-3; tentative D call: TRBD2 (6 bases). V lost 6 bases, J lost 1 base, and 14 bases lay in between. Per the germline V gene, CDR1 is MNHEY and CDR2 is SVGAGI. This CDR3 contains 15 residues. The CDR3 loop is CASSTPRRGTDTQYF. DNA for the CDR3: TGTGCCAGCAGCACCCCGAGGAGGGGCACAGATACGCAGTATTTT.

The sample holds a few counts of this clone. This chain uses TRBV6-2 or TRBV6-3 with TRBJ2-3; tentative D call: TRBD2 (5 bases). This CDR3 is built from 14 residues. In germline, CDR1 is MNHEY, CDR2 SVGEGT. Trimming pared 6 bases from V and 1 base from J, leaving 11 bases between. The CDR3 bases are TGTGCCAGCAGCCCACCGAGGGGCACAGATACGCAGTATTTT. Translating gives CASSPPRGTDTQYF.

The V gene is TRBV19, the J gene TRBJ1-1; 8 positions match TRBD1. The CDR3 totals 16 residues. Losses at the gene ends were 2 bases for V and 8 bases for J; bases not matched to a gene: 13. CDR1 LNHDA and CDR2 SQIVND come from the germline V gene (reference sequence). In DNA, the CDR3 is TGTGCCAGTAGTATAACGGGTTTGAGACAGGGGAGGGAAGCTTTCTTT. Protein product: CASSITGLRQGREAFF.

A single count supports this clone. The CDR3 here is CASRVAWGGYTF. CDR3 DNA: TGTGCCAGCAGGGTAGCGTGGGGTGGCTACACCTTC. This chain connects TRBV28 to TRBJ1-2, with D uncertain. The CDR3 is made up of 12 amino acids. Deletions cut 6 bases from V and 7 bases from J, with 12 bases between. Germline CDR1 and CDR2: MDHEN and SYDVKM.

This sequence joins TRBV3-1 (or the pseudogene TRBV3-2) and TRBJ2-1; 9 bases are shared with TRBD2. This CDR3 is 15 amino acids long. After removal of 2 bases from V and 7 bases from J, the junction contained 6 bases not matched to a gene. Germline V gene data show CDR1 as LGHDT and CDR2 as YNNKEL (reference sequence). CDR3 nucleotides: TGTGCCAGCAGCCAACTCGCGGGGGGGGTGAATGAGCAGTTCTTC. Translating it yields CASSQLAGGVNEQFF.

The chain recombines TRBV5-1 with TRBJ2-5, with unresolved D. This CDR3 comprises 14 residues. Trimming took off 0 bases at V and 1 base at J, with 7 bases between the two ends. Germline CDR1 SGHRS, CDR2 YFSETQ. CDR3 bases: TGCGCCAGCAGCTTGGGACACCCCCAAGAGACCCAGTACTTC. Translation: CASSLGHPQETQYF.

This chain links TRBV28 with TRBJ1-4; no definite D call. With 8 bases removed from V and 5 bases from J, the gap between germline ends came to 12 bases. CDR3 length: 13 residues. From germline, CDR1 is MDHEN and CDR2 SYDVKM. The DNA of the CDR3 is TGTGCCAGCCGACCCGGGATGAATGAAAAACTGTTTTTT. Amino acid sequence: CASRPGMNEKLFF. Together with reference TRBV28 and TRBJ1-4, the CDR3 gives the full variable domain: DVKVTQSSRYLVKRTGEKVFLECVQDMDHENMFWYRQDPGLGLRLIYFSYDVKMKEKGDIPEGYSVSREKKERFSLILESASTNQTSMYLCASRPGMNEKLFFGSGTQLSVL.

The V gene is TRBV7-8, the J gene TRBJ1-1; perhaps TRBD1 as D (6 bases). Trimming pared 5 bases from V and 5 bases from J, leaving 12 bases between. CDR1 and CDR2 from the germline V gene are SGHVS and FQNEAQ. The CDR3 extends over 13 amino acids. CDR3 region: CASSIYRETEAFF. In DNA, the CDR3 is TGTGCCAGCAGCATTTACAGGGAAACTGAAGCTTTCTTT.

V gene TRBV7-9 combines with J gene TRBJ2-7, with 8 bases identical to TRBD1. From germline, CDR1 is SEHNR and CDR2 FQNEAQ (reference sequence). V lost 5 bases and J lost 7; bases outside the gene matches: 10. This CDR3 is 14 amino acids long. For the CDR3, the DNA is TGTGCCAGCAGCCGATGGACAGGGTCCCGGGAGCAGTACTTC. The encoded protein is CASSRWTGSREQYF.

The CDR3 protein is CASSQVTMNTEAFF. In DNA, the CDR3 is TGTGCCAGCAGCCAGGTGACTATGAACACTGAAGCTTTCTTT. V usage is TRBV3-1 (or the pseudogene TRBV3-2) and J usage is TRBJ1-1; no clear D gene. The V gene lost 3 bases and the J gene lost 0 bases, with 8 bases spanning the gap. The CDR3 runs to 14 residues. CDR1 is LGHDT, CDR2 YNNKEL, per germline (reference sequence).

CDR3 sequence (DNA): TGTGCCAGCTCTTATACTCCATATGGCTACACCTTC. It is translated as CASSYTPYGYTF. V and J are TRBV2 and TRBJ1-2, with D hard to call. This CDR3 has 12 residues. Germline CDR1 and CDR2: SNHLY and FYNNEI. The germline V and J ends were trimmed by 8 bases and 5 bases, with 12 bases remaining between them. Variable domain in full (rest from reference TRBV2 and TRBJ1-2): EPEVTQTPSHQVTQMGQEVILRCVPISNHLYFYWYRQILGQKVEFLVSFYNNEISEKSEIFDDQFSVERPDGSNFTLKIRSTKLEDSAMYFCASSYTPYGYTFGSGTRLTVV.

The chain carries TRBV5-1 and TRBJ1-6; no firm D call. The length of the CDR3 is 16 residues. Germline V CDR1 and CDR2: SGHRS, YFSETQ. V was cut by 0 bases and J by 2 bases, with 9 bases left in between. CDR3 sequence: CASSLAGVPYNSPLHF. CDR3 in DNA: TGCGCCAGCAGCTTGGCCGGGGTCCCCTATAATTCACCCCTCCACTTT.

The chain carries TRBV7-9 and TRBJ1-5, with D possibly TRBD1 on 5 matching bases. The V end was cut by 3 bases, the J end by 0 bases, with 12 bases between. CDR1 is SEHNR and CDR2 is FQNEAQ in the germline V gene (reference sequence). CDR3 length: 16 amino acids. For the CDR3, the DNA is TGTGCCAGCAGCTTGTCCCAGGGATATAGCAATCAGCCCCAGCATTTT. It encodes CASSLSQGYSNQPQHF.

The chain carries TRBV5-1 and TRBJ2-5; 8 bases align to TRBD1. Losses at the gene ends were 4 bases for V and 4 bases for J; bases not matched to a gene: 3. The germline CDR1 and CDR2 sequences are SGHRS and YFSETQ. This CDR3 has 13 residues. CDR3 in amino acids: CASSPGQGETQYF. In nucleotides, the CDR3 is TGCGCCAGCAGCCCTGGACAGGGAGAGACCCAGTACTTC.

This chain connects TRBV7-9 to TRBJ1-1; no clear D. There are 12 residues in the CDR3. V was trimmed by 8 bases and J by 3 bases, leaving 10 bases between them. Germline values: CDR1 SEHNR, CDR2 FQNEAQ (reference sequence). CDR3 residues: CASGRRDTEAFF. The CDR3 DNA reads TGTGCCAGCGGCCGGAGGGACACTGAAGCTTTCTTT.

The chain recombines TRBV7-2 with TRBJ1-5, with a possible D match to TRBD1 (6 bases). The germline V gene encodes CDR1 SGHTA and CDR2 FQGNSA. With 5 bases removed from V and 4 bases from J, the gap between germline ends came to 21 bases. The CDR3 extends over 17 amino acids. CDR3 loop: CASSAQGGAHTNQPQHF. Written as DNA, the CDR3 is TGTGCCAGCAGCGCTCAAGGGGGGGCGCATACAAATCAGCCCCAGCATTTT.

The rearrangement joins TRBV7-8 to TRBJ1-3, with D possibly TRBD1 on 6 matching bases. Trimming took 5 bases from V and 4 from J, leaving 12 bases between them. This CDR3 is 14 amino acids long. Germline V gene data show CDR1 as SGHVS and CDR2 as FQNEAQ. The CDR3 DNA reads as TGTGCCAGCAGCGAATACAGGGTCGGAAACACCATATATTTT. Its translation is CASSEYRVGNTIYF.

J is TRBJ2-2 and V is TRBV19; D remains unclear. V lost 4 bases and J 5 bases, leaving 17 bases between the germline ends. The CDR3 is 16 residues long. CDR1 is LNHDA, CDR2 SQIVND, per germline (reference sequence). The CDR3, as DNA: TGTGCCAGTAGTAGCCCAGCCATAACGAGGACCGGGGAGCTGTTTTTT. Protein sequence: CASSSPAITRTGELFF.

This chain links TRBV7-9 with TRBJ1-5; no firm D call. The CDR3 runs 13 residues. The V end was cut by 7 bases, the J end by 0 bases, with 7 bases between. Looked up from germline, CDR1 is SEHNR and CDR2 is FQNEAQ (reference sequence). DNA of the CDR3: TGTGCCAGCACGCGCGGTAGCAATCAGCCCCAGCATTTT. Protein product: CASTRGSNQPQHF.

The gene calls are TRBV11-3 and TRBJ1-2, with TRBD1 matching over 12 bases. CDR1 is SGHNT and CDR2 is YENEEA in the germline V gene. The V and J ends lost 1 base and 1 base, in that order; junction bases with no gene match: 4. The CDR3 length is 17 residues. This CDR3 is CASSLGDRGRDNYGYTF. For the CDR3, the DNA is TGTGCCAGCAGCTTAGGGGACAGGGGGCGCGATAACTATGGCTACACCTTC.

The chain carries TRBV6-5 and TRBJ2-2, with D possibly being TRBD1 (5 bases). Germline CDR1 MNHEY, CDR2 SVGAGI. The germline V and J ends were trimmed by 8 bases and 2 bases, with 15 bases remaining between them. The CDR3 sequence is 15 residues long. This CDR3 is CASLDDRSNTGELFF. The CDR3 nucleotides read TGTGCCAGCCTGGACGACAGAAGCAACACCGGGGAGCTGTTTTTT.

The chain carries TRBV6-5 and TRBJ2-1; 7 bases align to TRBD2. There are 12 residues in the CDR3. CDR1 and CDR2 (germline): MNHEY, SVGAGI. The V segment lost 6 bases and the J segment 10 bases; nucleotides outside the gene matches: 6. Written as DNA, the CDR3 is TGTGCCAGCAGCCTGGGACTAAACGAGCAGTTCTTC. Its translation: CASSLGLNEQFF.